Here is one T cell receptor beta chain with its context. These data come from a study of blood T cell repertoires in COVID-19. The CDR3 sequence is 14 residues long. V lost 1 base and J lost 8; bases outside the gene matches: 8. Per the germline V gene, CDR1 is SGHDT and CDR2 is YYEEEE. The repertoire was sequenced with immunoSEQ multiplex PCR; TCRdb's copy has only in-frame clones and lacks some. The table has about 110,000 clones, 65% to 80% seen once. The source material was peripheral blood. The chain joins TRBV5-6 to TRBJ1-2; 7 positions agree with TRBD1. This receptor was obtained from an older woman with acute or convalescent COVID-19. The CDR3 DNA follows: TGTGCCAGCAGCTTGCCGGGACAGACCGTAGGCTACACCTTC. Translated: CASSLPGQTVGYTF.